The 27 T cell receptor beta chains listed next were all sequenced from one sample in a study of spatial heterogeneity in lung cancer. TCRdb re-called the 5' RACE reads through MiXCR, storing one row per CDR3 protein. This sample yields about 95,000 distinct CDR3 sequences, of which roughly 10% are seen a single time; about 7.1% belongs to the top ten. Time point reported: sample taken at primary tumor resection. Whole RNA was taken from tumor, nontumor lung or frozen PBMC; it was then sequenced unsorted. This specimen consisted of PBMCs, obtained at surgery. The receptors originated from a male donor with early-stage non-small cell lung cancer.

This clonotype occurred many times. The chain joins TRBV4-2 to TRBJ2-7; 8 bases agree with TRBD2. CDR3 size: 15 residues. Germline-derived CDR1 and CDR2 are LGHNA and YNFKEQ. The V and J ends lost 4 bases and 0 bases, in that order; junction bases with no gene match: 5. The CDR3 here is CASSRTSGNSYEQYF. CDR3 DNA sequence: TGTGCCAGCAGCCGAACTAGCGGCAACTCCTACGAGCAGTACTTC.

This clonotype was counted many times. This chain joins TRBV6-2 or TRBV6-3 and TRBJ2-5; weak D call: TRBD2 (5 bases). Trimming removed 0 bases at V and 0 bases at J, with 8 bases between. CDR1 MNHEY and CDR2 SVGEGT come from the germline V gene. The CDR3 has 15 residues. CDR3 residues: CASSYSMRDQETQYF. The CDR3 DNA reads as TGTGCCAGCAGTTACTCGATGCGGGACCAAGAGACCCAGTACTTC.

The chain is built from TRBV7-2 and TRBJ2-7; D uncertain. Germline lookup yields CDR1 SGHTA and CDR2 FQGNSA. Trimming cost V 2 bases and J 0 bases, with 5 bases left between them. This CDR3 has 13 amino acids. The CDR3 here is CASSLRYSYEQYF. DNA for the CDR3: TGTGCCAGCAGCTTAAGGTACTCCTACGAGCAGTACTTC.

In this sample, this clonotype turned up a few times. The chain joins TRBV5-4 to TRBJ2-2, with 9 bases lining up with TRBD1. The CDR3 is 17 residues long. The trim removed 5 bases at V and 9 bases at J, leaving 17 bases unmatched. In germline, CDR1 is SGHNT, CDR2 YYREEE (reference sequence). Here the CDR3 DNA reads TGTGCCAGCAGTTCAAAAAGGGGACAGGGCTCTATTCGGGAGCTGTTTTTT. Protein sequence: CASSSKRGQGSIRELFF.

A word on this clonotype: The junction departs from the called germline gene at one end, perhaps through a read error. The chain couples TRBV3-1 to TRBJ1-4, with D uncertain. The germline V gene encodes CDR1 LGHDT and CDR2 YNNKEL (reference sequence). The CDR3 has 13 residues. CDR3 sequence: CASSEDPAEKLFF. As DNA, the CDR3 is TGTGCCAGCAGCGAAGACCCGGCCGAAAAACTGTTTTTT.

This clonotype was recorded a few times. V usage is TRBV7-8 and J usage is TRBJ1-4; 7 positions agree with TRBD1. The CDR3 length is 18 residues. The germline V gene encodes CDR1 SGHVS and CDR2 FQNEAQ. V trimming: 5 bases; J trimming: 3 bases; junction bases outside the gene matches: 15. CDR3 sequence (DNA): TGTGCCAGCAGCCCACGGACCCGGAAGGGGGCCTCTAATGAAAAACTGTTTTTT. This translates into CASSPRTRKGASNEKLFF.

In regard to this clonotype: A clone one base away is much larger, so this may be a read error. The conserved phenylalanine or tryptophan normally closing the CDR3 is absent here, so this likely arose from a read error. V is TRBV4-3 and J is TRBJ2-7; 7 nucleotides agree with TRBD1. Unmatched junction bases numbered 5, after V lost 1 base and J lost 2 bases. The CDR3 is made up of 15 amino acids. In germline, CDR1 is LGHNA, CDR2 YSLEER. The CDR3 DNA follows: TGCGCCAGCAGCCAAGTAGGGGGCCCTCCCTACGAGCAGTACATC. Its translation: CASSQVGGPPYEQYI.

V and J are TRBV7-3 and TRBJ1-3; unclear D gene. Germline CDR1 SGHTA, CDR2 FQGTGA. CDR3 length equals 13 residues. V lost 0 bases and J 4 bases, leaving 4 bases between the germline ends. For the CDR3, the DNA is TGTGCCAGCAGCTTAACCGACGGAAACACCATATATTTT. Protein: CASSLTDGNTIYF.

Ten or more counts support this clonotype. The chain recombines TRBV5-1 with TRBJ1-5, with 8 bases matching TRBD1. Germline V gene data show CDR1 as SGHRS and CDR2 as YFSETQ. Trimming cost V 0 bases and J 7 bases; bases outside gene matches: 6. This CDR3 has 15 amino acids. CDR3 sequence reads: CASSLAGGAGQPQHF. CDR3 sequence (DNA): TGCGCCAGCAGCTTGGCAGGGGGCGCAGGACAGCCCCAGCATTTT.

This clonotype was detected many times. This chain uses TRBV2 with TRBJ2-5; D unclear. V was cut by 9 bases and J by 2 bases, with 13 bases left in between. This CDR3 comprises 13 residues. The germline V gene has CDR1 SNHLY and CDR2 FYNNEI. The DNA for the CDR3 is TGTGCCAGTATAAGGGCAAGACAAGAGACCCAGTACTTC. It encodes CASIRARQETQYF.

To note about this clonotype: A much larger clone lies one base from this, so it may be a read error. CDR3 region: CASRPGTSGNVQFF. As DNA, the CDR3 is TGTGCCAGCAGGCCCGGGACTAGCGGCAATGTGCAGTTCTTC. V is TRBV2 and J is TRBJ2-1; TRBD2 aligns across 11 bases. Germline assignment: CDR1 SNHLY and CDR2 FYNNEI. The CDR3 contains 14 residues.

CDR3 sequence reads: CASSTLRGGSYEQYF. The CDR3 DNA is TGTGCCAGCAGTACCCTTCGGGGCGGCTCCTACGAGCAGTACTTC. The chain carries TRBV28 and TRBJ2-7; D may be TRBD1 or TRBD2 (5 bases each). Trimming cost V 5 bases and J 0 bases, with 14 bases left between them. The CDR3 totals 15 residues. The germline V gene has CDR1 MDHEN and CDR2 SYDVKM.

Ten or more counts support this clonotype. The V call is TRBV12-3 or TRBV12-4, the J call TRBJ2-4; perhaps TRBD2 as D (5 bases). Trimming stripped 3 bases from V and 0 bases from J, with 9 bases between. The CDR3 is made up of 15 amino acids. The CDR3 DNA follows: TGTGCCAGCAGTTTCGAGGGTCTAGCCAAAAACATTCAGTACTTC. As protein: CASSFEGLAKNIQYF.

This clonotype was observed at least ten times. The gene calls are TRBV10-3 and TRBJ2-5, with D unresolved. The length of the CDR3 is 13 residues. CDR1 is ENHRY and CDR2 is SYGVKD in the germline V gene. V lost 4 bases to trimming and J lost 3 bases, with 9 bases between them. In DNA form, the CDR3 reads TGTGCCATCAGTGCCTTGGGGAAAGAGACCCAGTACTTC. It yields the protein CAISALGKETQYF.

The chain couples TRBV5-1 to TRBJ2-3; D gene ambiguous. Trimming stripped 1 base from V and 0 bases from J, with 9 bases between. Germline CDR1 is SGHRS and CDR2 is YFSETQ. This CDR3 comprises 15 residues. The CDR3 is CASSLSPESTDTQYF. The CDR3 nucleotides are TGCGCCAGCAGCTTGAGTCCGGAGAGCACAGATACGCAGTATTTT.

This clonotype was counted a few times. The chain links TRBV29-1 to TRBJ2-3; 8 bases are a match to TRBD2. Germline lookup yields CDR1 SQVTM and CDR2 ANQGSEA. V trimming: 3 bases; J trimming: 3 bases; junction bases outside the gene matches: 8. The CDR3 loop spans 15 amino acids. The CDR3 DNA sequence: TGCAGCGTTGATTCCAGCGGGAGAAAAACAGATACGCAGTATTTT. Protein product: CSVDSSGRKTDTQYF.

The chain joins TRBV18 to TRBJ2-7; D not certain. The CDR3 extends over 14 amino acids. Germline values: CDR1 KGHSH, CDR2 LQKENI. Deletions cut 0 bases from V and 1 base from J, with 7 bases between. The CDR3 region is CASSPPTLSYEQYF. In nucleotides, the CDR3 is TGTGCCAGCTCACCACCAACGCTTTCCTACGAGCAGTACTTC. Based on the CDR3 plus reference TRBV18 and TRBJ2-7, the full variable domain is NAGVMQNPRHLVRRRGQEARLRCSPMKGHSHVYWYRQLPEEGLKFMVYLQKENIIDESGMPKERFSAEFPKEGPSILRIQQVVRGDSAAYFCASSPPTLSYEQYFGPGTRLTVT.

V gene TRBV6-1 combines with J gene TRBJ2-2; 12 nucleotides agree with TRBD2. CDR1 is MNHNS and CDR2 is SASEGT in the germline V gene. V lost 6 bases and J lost 0; bases outside the gene matches: 5. The CDR3 totals 17 residues. CDR3 protein: CASRSSGRASNTGELFF. The CDR3 bases are TGTGCCAGCAGGTCTAGCGGGAGGGCGTCGAACACCGGGGAGCTGTTTTTT.

This clonotype turned up a few times. The chain couples TRBV7-2 to TRBJ2-5; D is unresolved. This CDR3 spans 13 amino acids. The germline V gene has CDR1 SGHTA and CDR2 FQGNSA. Trimming shortened V by 2 bases and J by 1 base, and 5 bases separated the two germline ends. The CDR3 nucleotides read TGTGCCAGCAGCTTAATAGTCCAAGAGACCCAGTACTTC. This gives the protein CASSLIVQETQYF.

The chain is built from TRBV14 and TRBJ2-3, with 11 positions matching TRBD1. Germline CDR1 SGHDN, CDR2 FVKESK. V dropped 4 bases and J dropped 2; count of bases not matched to a gene: 5. The CDR3 length is 16 residues. DNA of the CDR3: TGTGCCAGCAGCCGAGGGACAGGGGGTTTCACAGATACGCAGTATTTT. Protein sequence: CASSRGTGGFTDTQYF.

This clonotype has more than one count but fewer than ten. The J gene is TRBJ2-5, the V gene TRBV20-1; tentatively, D is TRBD2 (5 bases). The germline gives CDR1 DFQATT, CDR2 SNEGSKA (reference sequence). The V and J ends lost 1 base and 5 bases respectively, with 5 bases between them. This CDR3 contains 11 residues. CDR3 protein: CSARGGETQYF. The CDR3 nucleotides read TGCAGTGCTAGAGGCGGGGAGACCCAGTACTTC.

This clonotype was recorded at least ten times. The V and J genes are TRBV3-1 and TRBJ2-3; D not resolved. Trimming took off 1 base at V and 0 bases at J, with 5 bases between the two ends. CDR1 LGHDT and CDR2 YNNKEL come from the germline V gene (reference sequence). CDR3 size: 14 residues. CDR3 DNA sequence: TGTGCCAGCAGCCAAGGTTCTAGCACAGATACGCAGTATTTT. This gives the protein CASSQGSSTDTQYF.

This clonotype appeared many times. The V call is TRBV15, the J call TRBJ2-7; D gene uncertain. The CDR3 length is 13 residues. The germline V gene encodes CDR1 LNHNV and CDR2 YYDKDF (reference sequence). With 3 bases removed from V and 3 bases from J, the gap between germline ends came to 9 bases. The CDR3 loop is CATSRDLSYEQYF. CDR3 nucleotide sequence: TGTGCCACCAGCAGGGACCTTAGCTACGAGCAGTACTTC.

V is TRBV7-2 and J is TRBJ1-6, with D unclear. Trimming shortened V by 4 bases and J by 10 bases, and 11 bases separated the two germline ends. The germline V gene has CDR1 SGHTA and CDR2 FQGNSA. The CDR3 runs 13 residues. The CDR3 sequence: CASSSESRSPLHF. The CDR3, as DNA: TGTGCCAGCAGCTCCGAAAGTCGATCACCCCTCCACTTT.

This clonotype was seen many times. The V and J genes are TRBV7-2 and TRBJ2-4; either TRBD1 or TRBD2 may fit D (5 bases each). The CDR3 spans 12 residues. Per germline, CDR1 SGHTA and CDR2 FQGNSA. Trimming left V 5 bases short and J 15 bases short, with 17 bases between. The CDR3 reads CASSPLRGRVYF. DNA of the CDR3: TGTGCCAGCAGCCCCCTCCGGGGCAGGGTGTACTTC.

The chain joins TRBV20-1 to TRBJ1-5; maybe TRBD1 (5 bases). Germline V lookup: CDR1 DFQATT, CDR2 SNEGSKA (reference sequence). V was pared by 6 bases and J by 7 bases, with 13 bases between. The CDR3 is 12 residues long. The CDR3 here is CSAATEGQPQHF. CDR3 sequence (DNA): TGCAGTGCGGCGACAGAAGGACAGCCCCAGCATTTT.

In this sample, this clonotype turned up a few times. V is TRBV11-2 and J is TRBJ2-3, with 7 bases lining up with TRBD1. With V trimmed by 1 base and J by 0 bases, 4 bases remained unmatched. Germline V CDR1 and CDR2: SGHAT, FQNNGV. There are 16 residues in the CDR3. The CDR3 nucleotides read TGTGCCAGCAGCTTAGGGACCAGGGGGAGCACAGATACGCAGTATTTT. Amino acids: CASSLGTRGSTDTQYF.